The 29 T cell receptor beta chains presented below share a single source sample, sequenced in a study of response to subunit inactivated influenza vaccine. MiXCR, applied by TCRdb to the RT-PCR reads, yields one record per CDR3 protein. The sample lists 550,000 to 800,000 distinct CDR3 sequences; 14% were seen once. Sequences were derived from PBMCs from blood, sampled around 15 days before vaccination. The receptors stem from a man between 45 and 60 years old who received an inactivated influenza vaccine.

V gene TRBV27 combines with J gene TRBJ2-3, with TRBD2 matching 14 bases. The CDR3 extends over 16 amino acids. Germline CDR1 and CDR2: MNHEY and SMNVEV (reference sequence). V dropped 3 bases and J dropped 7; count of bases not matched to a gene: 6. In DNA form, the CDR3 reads TGTGCCAGCAGTTTTTCCGGGACTAGCGGGAGTAATACGCAGTATTTT. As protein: CASSFSGTSGSNTQYF.

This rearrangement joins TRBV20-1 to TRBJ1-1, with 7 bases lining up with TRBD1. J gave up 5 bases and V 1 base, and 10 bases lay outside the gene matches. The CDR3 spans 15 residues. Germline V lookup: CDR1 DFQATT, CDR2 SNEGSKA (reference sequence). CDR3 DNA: TGCAGTGCTAGAGGGTGGGACAGTCTGGATACTGAAGCTTTCTTT. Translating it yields CSARGWDSLDTEAFF.

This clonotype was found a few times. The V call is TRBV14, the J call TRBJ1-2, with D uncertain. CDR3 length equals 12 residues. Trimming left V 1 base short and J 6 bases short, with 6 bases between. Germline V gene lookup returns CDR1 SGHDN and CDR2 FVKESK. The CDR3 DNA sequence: TGTGCCAGCAGCCAAGTTAATAATGGCTACACCTTC. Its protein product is CASSQVNNGYTF.

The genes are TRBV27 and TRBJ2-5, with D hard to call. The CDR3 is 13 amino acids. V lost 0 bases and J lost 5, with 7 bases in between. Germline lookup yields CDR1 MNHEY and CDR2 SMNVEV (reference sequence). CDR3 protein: CASSLSTWETQYF. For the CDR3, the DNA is TGTGCCAGCAGTTTATCGACTTGGGAGACCCAGTACTTC.

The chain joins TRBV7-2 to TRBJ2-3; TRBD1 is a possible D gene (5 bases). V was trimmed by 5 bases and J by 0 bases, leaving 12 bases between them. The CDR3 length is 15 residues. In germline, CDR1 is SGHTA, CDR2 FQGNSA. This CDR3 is CASSPGQFSTDTQYF. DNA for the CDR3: TGTGCCAGCAGCCCCGGACAATTTAGCACAGATACGCAGTATTTT. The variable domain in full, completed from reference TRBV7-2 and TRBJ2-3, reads GAGVSQSPSNKVTEKGKDVELRCDPISGHTALYWYRQSLGQGLEFLIYFQGNSAPDKSGLPSDRFSAERTGGSVSTLTIQRTQQEDSAVYLCASSPGQFSTDTQYFGPGTRLTVL.

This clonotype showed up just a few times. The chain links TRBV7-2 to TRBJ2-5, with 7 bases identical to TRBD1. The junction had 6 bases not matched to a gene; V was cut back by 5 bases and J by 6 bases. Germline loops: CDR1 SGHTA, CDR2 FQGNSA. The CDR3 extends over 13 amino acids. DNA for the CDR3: TGTGCCAGCAGCCAGACAGGGTGGAAGACCCAGTACTTC. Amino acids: CASSQTGWKTQYF.

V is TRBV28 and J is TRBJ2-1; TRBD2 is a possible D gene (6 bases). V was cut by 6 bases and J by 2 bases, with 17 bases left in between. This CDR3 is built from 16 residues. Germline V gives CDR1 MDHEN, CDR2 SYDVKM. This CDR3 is CASSYSYGGTYNEQFF. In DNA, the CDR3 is TGTGCCAGCAGCTACAGTTACGGGGGAACCTACAATGAGCAGTTCTTC.

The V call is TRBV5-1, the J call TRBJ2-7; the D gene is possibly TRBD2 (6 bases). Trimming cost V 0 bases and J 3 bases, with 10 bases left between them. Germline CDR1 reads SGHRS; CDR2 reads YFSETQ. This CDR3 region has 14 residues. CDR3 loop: CASSLAGEVYEQYF. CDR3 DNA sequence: TGCGCCAGCAGCTTGGCCGGGGAGGTCTACGAGCAGTACTTC.

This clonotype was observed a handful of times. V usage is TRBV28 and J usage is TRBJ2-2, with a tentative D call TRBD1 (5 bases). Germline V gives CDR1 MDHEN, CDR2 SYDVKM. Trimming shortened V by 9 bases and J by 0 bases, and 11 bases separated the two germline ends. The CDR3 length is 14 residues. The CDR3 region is CASQGRANTGELFF. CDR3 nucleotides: TGTGCCAGTCAGGGTCGTGCGAACACCGGGGAGCTGTTTTTT.

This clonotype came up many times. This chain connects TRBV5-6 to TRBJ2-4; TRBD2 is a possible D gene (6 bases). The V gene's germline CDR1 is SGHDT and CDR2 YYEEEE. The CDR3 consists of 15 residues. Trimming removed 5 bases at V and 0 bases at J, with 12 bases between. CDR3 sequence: CASSPWTIAKNIQYF. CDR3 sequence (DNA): TGTGCCAGCAGTCCTTGGACTATAGCCAAAAACATTCAGTACTTC.

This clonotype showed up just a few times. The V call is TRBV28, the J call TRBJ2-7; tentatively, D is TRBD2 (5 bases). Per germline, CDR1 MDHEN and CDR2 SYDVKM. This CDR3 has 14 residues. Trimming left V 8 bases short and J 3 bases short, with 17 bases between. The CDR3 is CASLGRRGLYEQYF. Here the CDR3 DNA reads TGTGCCAGCCTTGGACGGAGAGGACTCTACGAGCAGTACTTC.

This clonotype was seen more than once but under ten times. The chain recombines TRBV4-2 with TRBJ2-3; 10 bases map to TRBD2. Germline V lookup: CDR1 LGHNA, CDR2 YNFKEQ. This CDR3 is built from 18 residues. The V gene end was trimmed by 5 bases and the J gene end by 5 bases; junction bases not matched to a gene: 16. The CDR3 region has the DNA TGTGCCAGCAGCACTACCTCCGGGACTAGCGTGGTTAAAGATACGCAGTATTTT. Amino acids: CASSTTSGTSVVKDTQYF.

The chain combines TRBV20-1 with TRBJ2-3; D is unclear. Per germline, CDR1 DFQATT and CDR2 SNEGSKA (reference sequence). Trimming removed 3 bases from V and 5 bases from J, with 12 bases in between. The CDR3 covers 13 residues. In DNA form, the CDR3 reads TGCAGTGCTAGTAGGCTAACCCTAGATACGCAGTATTTT. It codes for CSASRLTLDTQYF.

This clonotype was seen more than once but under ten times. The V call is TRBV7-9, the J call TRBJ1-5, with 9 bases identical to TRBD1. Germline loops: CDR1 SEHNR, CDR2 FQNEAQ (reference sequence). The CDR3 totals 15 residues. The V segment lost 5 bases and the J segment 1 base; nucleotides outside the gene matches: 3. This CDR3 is CASSPTGGSNQPQHF. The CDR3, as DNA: TGTGCCAGCAGCCCGACAGGGGGAAGCAATCAGCCCCAGCATTTT.

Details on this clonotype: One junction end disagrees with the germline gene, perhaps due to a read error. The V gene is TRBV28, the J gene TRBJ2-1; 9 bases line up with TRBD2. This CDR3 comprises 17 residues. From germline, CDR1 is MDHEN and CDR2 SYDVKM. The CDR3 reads CASSFGGRGVSYNEHFF. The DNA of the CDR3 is TGTGCCAGCAGTTTCGGCGGGAGGGGGGTCTCCTACAATGAGCACTTCTTC.

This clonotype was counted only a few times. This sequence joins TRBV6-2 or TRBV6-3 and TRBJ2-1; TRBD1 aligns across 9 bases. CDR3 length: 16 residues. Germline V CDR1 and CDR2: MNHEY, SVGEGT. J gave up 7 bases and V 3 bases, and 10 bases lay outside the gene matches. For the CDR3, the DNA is TGTGCCAGCAGTTATTCATCCAGGACAGGGGAAAATGAGCAGTTCTTC. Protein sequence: CASSYSSRTGENEQFF.

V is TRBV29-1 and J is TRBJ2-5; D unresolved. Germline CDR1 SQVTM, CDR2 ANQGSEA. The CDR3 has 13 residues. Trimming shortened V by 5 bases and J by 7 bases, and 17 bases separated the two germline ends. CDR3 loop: CSVPHRTSVTQYF. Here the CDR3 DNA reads TGCAGCGTTCCCCACAGAACCTCGGTGACCCAGTACTTC.

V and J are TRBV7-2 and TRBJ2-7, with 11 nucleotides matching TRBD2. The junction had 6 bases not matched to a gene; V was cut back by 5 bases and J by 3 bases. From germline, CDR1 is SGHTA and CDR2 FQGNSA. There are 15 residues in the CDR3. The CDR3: CASSEFSGGDYEQYF. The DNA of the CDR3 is TGTGCCAGCAGCGAGTTTAGCGGGGGGGACTACGAGCAGTACTTC.

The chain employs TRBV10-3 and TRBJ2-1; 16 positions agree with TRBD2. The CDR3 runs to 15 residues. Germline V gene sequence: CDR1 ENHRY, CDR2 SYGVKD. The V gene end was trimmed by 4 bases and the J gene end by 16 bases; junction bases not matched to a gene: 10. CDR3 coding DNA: TGTGCCATCAGTGCCTCCGGGACTAGCGGGAGGGCTCGTTTCTTC. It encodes CAISASGTSGRARFF.

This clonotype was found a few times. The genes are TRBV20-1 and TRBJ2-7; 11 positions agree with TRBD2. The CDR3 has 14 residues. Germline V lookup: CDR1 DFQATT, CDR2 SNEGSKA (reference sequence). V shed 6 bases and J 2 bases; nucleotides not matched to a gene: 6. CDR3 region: CSALRLAGTYEQYF. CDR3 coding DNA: TGCAGTGCCCTCAGACTAGCGGGGACCTACGAGCAGTACTTC.

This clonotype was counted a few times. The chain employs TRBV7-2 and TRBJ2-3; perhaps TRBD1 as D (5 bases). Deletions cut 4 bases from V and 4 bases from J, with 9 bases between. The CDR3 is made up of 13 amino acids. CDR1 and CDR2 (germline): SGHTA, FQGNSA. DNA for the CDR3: TGTGCCAGCAGCTGGGGCAGCGCAGATACGCAGTATTTT. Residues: CASSWGSADTQYF.

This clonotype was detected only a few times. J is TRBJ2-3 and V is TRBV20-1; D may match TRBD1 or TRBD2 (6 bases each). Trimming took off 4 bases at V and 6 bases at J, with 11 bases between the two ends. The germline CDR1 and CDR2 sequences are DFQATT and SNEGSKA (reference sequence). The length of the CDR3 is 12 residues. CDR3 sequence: CSATGEADTQYF. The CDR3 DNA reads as TGCAGTGCTACAGGGGAGGCGGATACGCAGTATTTT.

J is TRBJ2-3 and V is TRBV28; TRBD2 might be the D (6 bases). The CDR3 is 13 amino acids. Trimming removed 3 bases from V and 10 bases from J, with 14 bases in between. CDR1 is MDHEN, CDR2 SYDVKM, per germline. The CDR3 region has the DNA TGTGCCAGCAGTTTTTTTGGGCGGGGAGCGCAGTATTTT. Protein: CASSFFGRGAQYF.

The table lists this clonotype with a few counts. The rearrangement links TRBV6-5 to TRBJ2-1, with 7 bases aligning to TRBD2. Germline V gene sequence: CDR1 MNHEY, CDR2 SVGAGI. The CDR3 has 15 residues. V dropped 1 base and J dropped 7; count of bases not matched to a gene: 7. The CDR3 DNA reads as TGTGCCAGCAGTTACTATGGCGGGAGTTGGAATGAGCAGTTCTTC. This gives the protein CASSYYGGSWNEQFF.

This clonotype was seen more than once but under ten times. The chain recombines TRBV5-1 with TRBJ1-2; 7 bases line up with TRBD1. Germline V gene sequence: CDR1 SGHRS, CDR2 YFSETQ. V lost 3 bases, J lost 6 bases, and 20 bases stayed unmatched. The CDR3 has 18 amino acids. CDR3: CASSSTLSVGGGADGYTF. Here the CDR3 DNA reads TGCGCCAGCAGCTCCACACTGTCGGTTGGAGGGGGCGCAGATGGCTACACCTTC.

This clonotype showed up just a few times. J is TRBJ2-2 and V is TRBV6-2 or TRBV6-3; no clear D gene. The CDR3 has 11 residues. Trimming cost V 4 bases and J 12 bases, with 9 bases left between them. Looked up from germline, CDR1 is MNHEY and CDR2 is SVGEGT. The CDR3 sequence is CASSFSAKLFF. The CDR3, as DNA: TGTGCCAGCAGTTTTTCGGCAAAGCTGTTTTTT.

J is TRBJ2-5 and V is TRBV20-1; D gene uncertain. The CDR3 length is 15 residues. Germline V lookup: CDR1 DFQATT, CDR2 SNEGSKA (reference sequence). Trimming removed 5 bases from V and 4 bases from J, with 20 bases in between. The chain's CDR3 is CSAHLPNLGSETQYF. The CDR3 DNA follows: TGCAGTGCTCATCTACCAAACTTGGGGTCAGAGACCCAGTACTTC.

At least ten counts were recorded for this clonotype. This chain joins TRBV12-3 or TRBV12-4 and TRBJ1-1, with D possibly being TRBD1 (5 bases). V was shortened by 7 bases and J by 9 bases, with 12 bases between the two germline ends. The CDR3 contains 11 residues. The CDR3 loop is CASNQGPKAFF. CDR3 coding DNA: TGTGCCAGCAACCAGGGACCGAAAGCTTTCTTT.

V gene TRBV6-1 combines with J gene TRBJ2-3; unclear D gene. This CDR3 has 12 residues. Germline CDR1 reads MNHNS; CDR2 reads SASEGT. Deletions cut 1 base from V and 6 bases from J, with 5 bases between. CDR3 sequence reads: CASSEVGDTQYF. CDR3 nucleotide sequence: TGTGCCAGCAGTGAAGTTGGGGATACGCAGTATTTT.